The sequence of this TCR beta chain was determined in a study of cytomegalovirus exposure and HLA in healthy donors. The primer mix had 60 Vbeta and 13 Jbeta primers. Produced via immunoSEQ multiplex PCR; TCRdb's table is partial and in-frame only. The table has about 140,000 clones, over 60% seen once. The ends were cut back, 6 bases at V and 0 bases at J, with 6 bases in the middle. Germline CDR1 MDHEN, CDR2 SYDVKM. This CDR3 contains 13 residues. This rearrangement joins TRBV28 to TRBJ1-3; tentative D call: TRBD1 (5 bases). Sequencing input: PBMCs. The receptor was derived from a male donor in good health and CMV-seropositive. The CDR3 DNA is TGTGCCAGCAGCGACAGCTCTGGAAACACCATATATTTT. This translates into CASSDSSGNTIYF.